This T cell receptor beta chain originates from a study of T cell responses to AZD1222 COVID-19 vaccine. Whole-study findings and limits: Spike-specific TCRs gained breadth and depth after people received two AZD1222 doses. Vaccine-related CD4 TCRs covered spike, predominating at 160-218 and 743-854. Seropositive status at baseline applied to only a handful of AZD1222 recipients. Possibly, clonal diversity was underestimated; donors were largely white British and included more females.

For this clone: Its antigen is unknown.

V was shortened by 3 bases and J by 6 bases, with 13 bases between the two germline ends. Germline values: CDR1 KGHDR, CDR2 SFDVKD. This CDR3 is built from 15 residues. Libraries were prepared by immunoSEQ multiplex PCR; TCRdb keeps only in-frame clonotypes and omits some of them. The sample has about 160,000 clones, about 90% seen once. The rearrangement joins TRBV24-1 to TRBJ2-2, with a possible D match to TRBD1 (6 bases). This TCR came from an adult in good health. The specimen comprised peripheral blood, sampled on day 0 of MenACWY control vaccination. DNA of the CDR3: TGTGCCACCAGTGATGGGCAGGGGTGGGCCGGGGAGCTGTTTTTT. It codes for CATSDGQGWAGELFF.